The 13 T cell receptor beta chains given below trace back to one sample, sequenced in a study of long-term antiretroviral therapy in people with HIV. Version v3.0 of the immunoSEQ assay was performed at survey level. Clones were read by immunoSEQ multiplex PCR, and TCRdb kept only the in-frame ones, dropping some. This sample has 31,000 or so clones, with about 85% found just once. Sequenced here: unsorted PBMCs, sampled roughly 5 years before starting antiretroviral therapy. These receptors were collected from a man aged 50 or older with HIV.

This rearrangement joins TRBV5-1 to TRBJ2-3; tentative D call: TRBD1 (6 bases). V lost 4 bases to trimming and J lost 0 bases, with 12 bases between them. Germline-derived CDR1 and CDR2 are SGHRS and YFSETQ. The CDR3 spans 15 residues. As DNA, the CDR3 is TGCGCCAGCAGCGTTGACAGGACTAGCACAGATACGCAGTATTTT. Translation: CASSVDRTSTDTQYF.

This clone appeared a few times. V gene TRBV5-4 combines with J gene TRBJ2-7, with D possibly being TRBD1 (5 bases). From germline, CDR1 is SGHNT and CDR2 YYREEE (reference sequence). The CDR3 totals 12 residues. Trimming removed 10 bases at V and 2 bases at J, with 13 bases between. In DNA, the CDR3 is TGTGCCTACAGGACCAATACCTACGAGCAGTACTTC. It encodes CAYRTNTYEQYF.

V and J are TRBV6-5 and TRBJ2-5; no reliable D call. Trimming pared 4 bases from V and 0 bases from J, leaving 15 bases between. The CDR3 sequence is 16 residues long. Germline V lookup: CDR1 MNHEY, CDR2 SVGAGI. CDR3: CASSLVGRSDQETQYF. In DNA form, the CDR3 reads TGTGCCAGCAGTTTAGTGGGTCGCAGTGACCAAGAGACCCAGTACTTC.

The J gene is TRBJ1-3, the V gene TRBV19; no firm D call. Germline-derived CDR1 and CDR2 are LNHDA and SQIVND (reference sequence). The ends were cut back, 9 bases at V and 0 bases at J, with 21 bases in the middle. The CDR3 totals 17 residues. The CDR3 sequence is CASSPSPFKISGNTIYF. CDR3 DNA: TGTGCCAGCTCCCCATCTCCCTTTAAGATCTCTGGAAACACCATATATTTT.

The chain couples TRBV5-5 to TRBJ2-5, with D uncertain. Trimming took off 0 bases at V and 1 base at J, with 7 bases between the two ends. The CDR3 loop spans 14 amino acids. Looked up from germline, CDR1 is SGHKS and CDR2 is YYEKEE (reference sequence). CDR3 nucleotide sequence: TGTGCCAGCAGCTTGGAAATAGGCCAAGAGACCCAGTACTTC. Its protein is CASSLEIGQETQYF.

The DNA for the CDR3 is TGTGCCAGCAGCACTACCCATGGACAGGACTATGGCTACACCTTC. Its protein product is CASSTTHGQDYGYTF. The chain recombines TRBV6-6 with TRBJ1-2; 7 bases fit TRBD1. In germline, CDR1 is MNHNY, CDR2 SVGAGI (reference sequence). This CDR3 is 15 amino acids long. V shed 6 bases, J shed 3 bases, and the junction held 10 bases outside the gene matches.

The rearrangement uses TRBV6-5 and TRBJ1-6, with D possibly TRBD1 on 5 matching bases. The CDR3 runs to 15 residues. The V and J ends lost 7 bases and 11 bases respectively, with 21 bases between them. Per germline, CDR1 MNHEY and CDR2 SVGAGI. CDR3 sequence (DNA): TGTGCCAGCACCATAGGGAGCATCCCCAGGGCACCCCTCCACTTT. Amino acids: CASTIGSIPRAPLHF.

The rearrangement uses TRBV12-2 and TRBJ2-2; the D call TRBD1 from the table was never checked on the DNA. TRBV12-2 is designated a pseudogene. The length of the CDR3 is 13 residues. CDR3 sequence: CASRVQDTGELFF. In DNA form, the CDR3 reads TGTGCAAGTCGCGTACAGGACACCGGGGAGCTGTTTTTT.

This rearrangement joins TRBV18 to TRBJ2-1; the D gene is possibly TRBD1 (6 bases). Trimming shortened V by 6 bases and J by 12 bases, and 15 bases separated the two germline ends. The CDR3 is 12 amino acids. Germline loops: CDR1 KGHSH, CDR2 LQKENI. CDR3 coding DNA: TGTGCCAGCTCCCCGCTATCCAGGGGGCAGTTCTTC. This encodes CASSPLSRGQFF.

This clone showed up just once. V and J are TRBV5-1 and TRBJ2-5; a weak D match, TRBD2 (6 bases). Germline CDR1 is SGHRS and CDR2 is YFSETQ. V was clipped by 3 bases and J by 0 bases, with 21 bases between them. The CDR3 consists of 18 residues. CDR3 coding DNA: TGCGCCAGCAGCTCCCTAGCGTCCAGGAGCGACTACCAAGAGACCCAGTACTTC. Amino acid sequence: CASSSLASRSDYQETQYF.

The CDR3 reads CASSRPLIDRGGRYGYTF. CDR3 DNA sequence: TGTGCCAGCAGCCGCCCTTTGATCGACAGGGGGGGGAGATATGGCTACACCTTC. V gene TRBV11-3 combines with J gene TRBJ1-2; 9 bases match TRBD1. Germline V CDR1 and CDR2: SGHNT, YENEEA. The CDR3 has 18 residues. Trimming at V came to 5 bases and at J to 5 bases, leaving 18 bases not matched to a gene.

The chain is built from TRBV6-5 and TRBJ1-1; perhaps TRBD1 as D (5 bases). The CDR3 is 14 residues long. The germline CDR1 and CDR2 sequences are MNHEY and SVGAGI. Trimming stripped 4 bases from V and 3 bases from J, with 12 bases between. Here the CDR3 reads CASSFAGGDTEAFF. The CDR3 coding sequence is TGTGCCAGCAGTTTTGCGGGGGGGGACACTGAAGCTTTCTTT.

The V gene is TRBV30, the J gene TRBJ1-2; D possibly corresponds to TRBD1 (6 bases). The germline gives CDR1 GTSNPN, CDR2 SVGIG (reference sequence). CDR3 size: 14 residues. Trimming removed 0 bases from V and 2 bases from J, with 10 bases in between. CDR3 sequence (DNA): TGTGCCTGGAGTGTAGGGACACTGAACTATGGCTACACCTTC. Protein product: CAWSVGTLNYGYTF. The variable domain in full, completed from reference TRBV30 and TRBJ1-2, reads SQTIHQWPATLVQPVGSPLSLECTVEGTSNPNLYWYRQAAGRGLQLLFYSVGIGQISSEVPQNLSASRPQDRQFILSSKKLLLSDSGFYLCAWSVGTLNYGYTFGSGTRLTVV.